Below, one T cell receptor (beta chain) is given with its context. Its specificity is not known. Trimming cost V 1 base and J 6 bases; bases outside gene matches: 14. In germline, CDR1 is MRHNA, CDR2 SNTAGT. The CDR3 length is 19 residues. In every patient, relapse followed autologous stem cell transplantation, while exposure to brentuximab vedotin differed. The data originate from a study of PD-1 blockade in classical Hodgkin lymphoma. Regarding the study as a whole: At baseline, newly diagnosed patients reportedly showed less TCR diversity than healthy donors.

Sequencing was performed with immunoSEQ multiplex PCR; in TCRdb, only in-frame clones are kept and a portion is missing. The repertoire includes approximately 84,000 clones, approximately 91% of them detected once, and 20% to 25% sits in the top ten. This clonotype was sampled from a human donor with classical Hodgkin lymphoma. The rearrangement joins TRBV6-4 to TRBJ2-7; 14 bases line up with TRBD2. The material sequenced was peripheral blood mononuclear cells (PBMCs), taken at baseline. The CDR3 spells CASSDLFGTSGRKRGEQYF. DNA of the CDR3: TGTGCCAGCAGTGACTTGTTTGGGACTAGCGGGAGAAAACGAGGCGAGCAGTACTTC.